The 31 T cell receptor beta chains in this list originate from one sample, sequenced in a study of preoperative IRX-2 immunotherapy in early breast cancer. Treatment indicated: preoperative locoregional IRX-2 cytokine immunotherapy. Sequenced by immunoSEQ multiplex PCR; TCRdb stores in-frame clones only, minus some. The top ten hold 6% to 7.5% of the sample, which has approximately 26,000 clones, about three quarters seen once. The source material was lymph node tissue, sampled after IRX-2 immunotherapy. These receptors came from a human donor with breast cancer.

The chain employs TRBV11-3 and TRBJ2-1; TRBD2 agrees at 9 bases. The CDR3 spans 16 residues. The ends lost 3 bases at V and 5 bases at J; junction bases unmatched: 8. The germline V gene has CDR1 SGHNT and CDR2 YENEEA. The CDR3 loop is CASSLPGSGGNNEQFF. Here the CDR3 DNA reads TGTGCCAGCAGCTTGCCCGGTAGCGGGGGAAACAATGAGCAGTTCTTC.

This clone appeared a few times. The CDR3 sequence: CASSGPGGGSNQPQHF. In DNA, the CDR3 is TGTGCCAGCAGCGGCCCAGGGGGAGGTAGCAATCAGCCCCAGCATTTT. The rearrangement uses TRBV11-3 and TRBJ1-5; 7 bases are shared with TRBD1. The trim removed 5 bases at V and 0 bases at J, leaving 7 bases unmatched. Per germline, CDR1 SGHNT and CDR2 YENEEA. The length of the CDR3 is 16 residues. The full variable domain, in which reference TRBV11-3 and TRBJ1-5 provide the parts outside the CDR3, is EAGVVQSPRYKIIEKKQPVAFWCNPISGHNTLYWYLQNLGQGPELLIRYENEEAVDDSQLPKDRFSAERLKGVDSTLKIQPAELGDSAVYLCASSGPGGGSNQPQHFGDGTRLSIL.

Note on this clone: The germline gene is not matched at one end of the junction; a read error may be the cause. V and J are TRBV6-8 and TRBJ2-7; D tentatively reads TRBD1 or TRBD2 (6 bases each). The V gene's germline CDR1 is MNHGY and CDR2 SAAAGT. The CDR3 sequence is 15 residues long. The DNA for the CDR3 is TGTGCCATCAGTCCCACAAAGGGGGAGGCTTACGAGCAGTACTTC. This translates into CAISPTKGEAYEQYF.

The chain recombines TRBV28 with TRBJ2-3; possibly TRBD1 or TRBD2 for D (6 bases each). The germline V and J ends were trimmed by 2 bases and 1 base, with 10 bases remaining between them. The germline CDR1 and CDR2 sequences are MDHEN and SYDVKM. The CDR3 sequence is 15 residues long. The CDR3 is CASSLMGGGTDTQYF. CDR3 coding DNA: TGTGCCAGCAGTTTAATGGGGGGCGGCACAGATACGCAGTATTTT.

This rearrangement joins TRBV5-1 to TRBJ1-3; a possible D gene is TRBD1 (5 bases). This CDR3 contains 17 residues. Trimming stripped 0 bases from V and 4 bases from J, with 17 bases between. Germline lookup yields CDR1 SGHRS and CDR2 YFSETQ. The CDR3 sequence: CASSLDRTLINGNTIYF. CDR3 nucleotides: TGCGCCAGCAGCTTGGACAGGACCCTTATCAACGGAAACACCATATATTTT.

The chain joins TRBV1 to TRBJ2-1. TRBV1 is flagged as a pseudogene. The CDR3 contains 18 residues. Here the CDR3 DNA reads TGCGCCAGCAGCCAAGTGGACCTTGGCTTTAGCTCCTACAATGAGCAGTTCTTC. Amino acids: CASSQVDLGFSSYNEQFF.

V usage is TRBV15 and J usage is TRBJ1-2; 7 bases are a match to TRBD1. The CDR3 has 15 amino acids. Per the germline V gene, CDR1 is LNHNV and CDR2 is YYDKDF (reference sequence). The trim removed 1 base at V and 2 bases at J, leaving 4 bases unmatched. This CDR3 is CATSRVGTANYGYTF. The CDR3 DNA follows: TGTGCCACCAGCAGAGTAGGGACAGCCAACTATGGCTACACCTTC.

V gene TRBV11-3 combines with J gene TRBJ2-3, with D maybe TRBD1 (6 bases). Germline CDR1 reads SGHNT; CDR2 reads YENEEA. The CDR3 runs to 14 residues. Trimming left V 7 bases short and J 1 base short, with 12 bases between. In nucleotides, the CDR3 is TGTGCCAGCACCCCGCCAGGGGGCACAGATACGCAGTATTTT. Protein: CASTPPGGTDTQYF.

The gene calls are TRBV12-5 and TRBJ2-7; TRBD1 agrees at 7 bases. The CDR3 is made up of 12 amino acids. Per germline, CDR1 LGHNT and CDR2 FRNRAP. The CDR3 DNA sequence: TGTGCCAGCTCAGGGGGCTCCTACGAGCAGTACTTC. As protein: CASSGGSYEQYF.

The V and J genes are TRBV6-8 and TRBJ1-2; D is uncertain. Trimming cost V 2 bases and J 5 bases, with 12 bases left between them. The CDR3 has 14 amino acids. Germline values: CDR1 MNHGY, CDR2 SAAAGT. The chain's CDR3 is CASSYLDVGYGYTF. The CDR3 DNA is TGTGCCAGCAGTTACCTGGACGTAGGATATGGCTACACCTTC.

The V and J genes are TRBV6-8 and TRBJ2-5; 7 bases line up with TRBD2. The length of the CDR3 is 12 residues. Germline trimming cut 5 bases from V and 5 bases from J; bases unmatched to any gene: 2. Germline CDR1 is MNHGY and CDR2 is SAAAGT. CDR3 amino acids: CASSQGGETQYF. CDR3 DNA: TGTGCCAGCAGTCAGGGAGGGGAGACCCAGTACTTC.

V usage is TRBV6-8 and J usage is TRBJ2-1; TRBD2 is a possible D gene (6 bases). V dropped 5 bases and J dropped 4 bases, with 18 bases sitting between them. The CDR3 loop spans 16 amino acids. Germline-derived CDR1 and CDR2 are MNHGY and SAAAGT. CDR3 sequence: CASSAHGGRSYNEQFF. In DNA, the CDR3 is TGTGCCAGCAGTGCCCACGGAGGGCGGAGTTACAATGAGCAGTTCTTC.

The chain employs TRBV7-6 and TRBJ2-5; the D gene is possibly TRBD2 (5 bases). V shed 4 bases and J shed 5 bases, with 17 bases lying between them. The CDR3 is made up of 15 amino acids. Germline CDR1 is SGHVS and CDR2 is FNYEAQ. The CDR3 region is CASSSSSVPGETQYF. The DNA for the CDR3 is TGTGCCAGCAGCTCCTCCTCGGTCCCGGGGGAGACCCAGTACTTC.

V usage is TRBV19 and J usage is TRBJ2-1; weak D call: TRBD2 (6 bases). The V end lost 5 bases, the J end lost 2 bases, and 13 bases lay between the germline ends. CDR3 length: 15 amino acids. Germline V gives CDR1 LNHDA, CDR2 SQIVND (reference sequence). The CDR3 loop reads CASSAGRQTYNEQFF. CDR3 DNA: TGTGCCAGTAGTGCGGGACGGCAAACCTACAATGAGCAGTTCTTC.

The table lists this clone with a count of one. The V gene is TRBV15, the J gene TRBJ2-3, with TRBD2 identical over 14 bases. Trimming at V came to 1 base and at J to 1 base, leaving 1 base not matched to a gene. This CDR3 has 17 residues. Germline V gives CDR1 LNHNV, CDR2 YYDKDF (reference sequence). The CDR3, as DNA: TGTGCCACCAGCAGAGTGACTAGCGGGAGGGGCACAGATACGCAGTATTTT. This encodes CATSRVTSGRGTDTQYF.

DNA for the CDR3: TGTGCCAGTAGTCTCCAGGGGGCCCCACTCATGAACACTGAAGCTTTCTTT. As protein: CASSLQGAPLMNTEAFF. The chain recombines TRBV19 with TRBJ1-1, with 8 positions matching TRBD1. The CDR3 sequence is 17 residues long. V was pared by 5 bases and J by 0 bases, with 11 bases of the junction left unmatched. The germline V gene has CDR1 LNHDA and CDR2 SQIVND (reference sequence).

Relative to its sample, this clone is medium-sized. This rearrangement joins TRBV11-3 to TRBJ2-2, with 9 bases aligning to TRBD1. CDR1 SGHNT and CDR2 YENEEA come from the germline V gene. The CDR3 is 16 amino acids. The ends lost 3 bases at V and 4 bases at J; junction bases unmatched: 6. The CDR3 sequence is CASSFGQGFSTGELFF. CDR3 DNA: TGTGCCAGCAGCTTTGGACAGGGGTTCTCCACCGGGGAGCTGTTTTTT.

The sample holds a few counts of this clone. The rearrangement links TRBV19 to TRBJ1-1; 9 bases match TRBD1. The J segment lost 1 base and the V segment lost 6 bases, leaving 6 bases of the junction unmatched. CDR3 size: 15 residues. Germline V lookup: CDR1 LNHDA, CDR2 SQIVND (reference sequence). The chain's CDR3 is CASSVGQGRNTEAFF. CDR3 in DNA: TGTGCCAGTAGCGTGGGACAGGGAAGGAACACTGAAGCTTTCTTT. The variable domain in full, completed from reference TRBV19 and TRBJ1-1, reads DGGITQSPKYLFRKEGQNVTLSCEQNLNHDAMYWYRQDPGQGLRLIYYSQIVNDFQKGDIAEGYSVSREKKESFPLTVTSAQKNPTAFYLCASSVGQGRNTEAFFGQGTRLTVV.

The chain joins TRBV11-3 to TRBJ2-7; D call uncertain. Trimming shortened V by 3 bases and J by 3 bases, and 15 bases separated the two germline ends. The CDR3 has 15 amino acids. CDR1 and CDR2 from the germline V gene are SGHNT and YENEEA. The CDR3 loop is CASSLAAMGNYEQYF. CDR3 DNA sequence: TGTGCCAGCAGCTTGGCGGCTATGGGGAACTACGAGCAGTACTTC.

V gene TRBV7-1 combines with J gene TRBJ2-7; D remains unclear. TRBV7-1 is reported as an ORF; its role is uncertain. Trimming cost V 4 bases and J 3 bases, with 16 bases left between them. The CDR3 loop spans 15 amino acids. The CDR3 nucleotides read TGTGCCAGCAGCTTGAGCTCGCTTTACTTCTACGAGCAGTACTTC. It encodes CASSLSSLYFYEQYF.

The chain carries TRBV6-8 and TRBJ1-2, with D perhaps TRBD1 (6 bases). The CDR3 has 17 amino acids. The V end was cut by 3 bases, the J end by 5 bases, with 22 bases between. The germline V gene has CDR1 MNHGY and CDR2 SAAAGT. The CDR3 DNA reads TGTGCCAGCAGTTATGGGCCCGGGGGCGCGTTAATTTATGGCTACACCTTC. This encodes CASSYGPGGALIYGYTF.

The chain recombines TRBV7-5 with TRBJ2-3. TRBV7-5 is a pseudogene segment. The CDR3 runs 16 residues. The CDR3 region is CASSLSQGVNTDTQYF. CDR3 bases: TGTGCCAGCAGCTTAAGTCAGGGAGTAAACACAGATACGCAGTATTTT.

The chain uses TRBV22-1 and TRBJ2-7; the table's D call, TRBD2, was not checked against the DNA. TRBV22-1 is tagged as a pseudogene. This CDR3 is built from 13 residues. The CDR3 coding sequence is TGTGCCAGCGGGCAACTGGACTCCTACGAGCAGTACTTC. Its protein is CASGQLDSYEQYF.

The J gene is TRBJ1-4, the V gene TRBV6-8, with 7 nucleotides matching TRBD1. The CDR3 is 14 amino acids. V trimming: 5 bases; J trimming: 3 bases; junction bases outside the gene matches: 3. Germline assignment: CDR1 MNHGY and CDR2 SAAAGT. The CDR3 spells CASSRDRANEKLFF. CDR3 bases: TGTGCCAGCAGTAGGGACAGAGCTAATGAAAAACTGTTTTTT.

This clone was detected once. The chain is built from TRBV11-3 and TRBJ1-2; D uncertain. In germline, CDR1 is SGHNT, CDR2 YENEEA. Trimming left V 2 bases short and J 2 bases short, with 9 bases between. This CDR3 contains 14 residues. This chain's CDR3 is CASSLSNRNYGYTF. In DNA, the CDR3 is TGTGCCAGCAGCTTATCTAACCGAAACTATGGCTACACCTTC.

In this sample, this clone turned up a few times. The chain employs TRBV25-1 and TRBJ1-5; tentative D call: TRBD1 (6 bases). There are 14 residues in the CDR3. V lost 6 bases and J 7 bases, leaving 16 bases between the germline ends. Germline V gives CDR1 MGHDK, CDR2 SYGVNS. The CDR3 is CASSPTGNGQPQHF. CDR3 nucleotide sequence: TGTGCCAGCAGCCCTACAGGGAACGGGCAGCCCCAGCATTTT.

The genes are TRBV6-8 and TRBJ2-5; 8 bases align to TRBD1. Germline trimming cut 2 bases from V and 1 base from J; bases unmatched to any gene: 3. The CDR3 loop spans 15 amino acids. CDR1 and CDR2 (germline): MNHGY, SAAAGT. This CDR3 reads CASSYRTGRQETQYF. The CDR3 DNA sequence: TGTGCCAGCAGTTACAGGACAGGGCGCCAAGAGACCCAGTACTTC.

The chain combines TRBV6-8 with TRBJ2-6; D might be TRBD1 (5 bases). Trimming shortened V by 6 bases and J by 0 bases, and 21 bases separated the two germline ends. This CDR3 spans 19 amino acids. The V gene's germline CDR1 is MNHGY and CDR2 SAAAGT. CDR3 nucleotide sequence: TGTGCCAGCAGCTTGGGGCAGGCCTCGGTGGCCTCTGGGGCCAACGTCCTGACTTTC. Protein sequence: CASSLGQASVASGANVLTF.

The V gene is TRBV11-3, the J gene TRBJ2-1; D might be TRBD1 (6 bases). Germline-derived CDR1 and CDR2 are SGHNT and YENEEA. This CDR3 spans 16 amino acids. V was shortened by 8 bases and J by 6 bases, with 23 bases between the two germline ends. The CDR3 DNA sequence: TGTGCCAGCGGAACTGACAGGCCTCGCACGGGCAATGAGCAGTTCTTC. Amino acid sequence: CASGTDRPRTGNEQFF. Using reference TRBV11-3 and TRBJ2-1 for the parts outside the CDR3, the full variable domain is EAGVVQSPRYKIIEKKQPVAFWCNPISGHNTLYWYLQNLGQGPELLIRYENEEAVDDSQLPKDRFSAERLKGVDSTLKIQPAELGDSAVYLCASGTDRPRTGNEQFFGPGTRLTVL.

CDR3 DNA: TGTGCCAGCTCACCACGGGTTTTAGACAGCATGAACACTGAAGCTTTCTTT. Translation: CASSPRVLDSMNTEAFF. The rearrangement joins TRBV18 to TRBJ1-1, with D tentatively TRBD1 (5 bases). CDR3 length: 17 residues. Germline V gene data show CDR1 as KGHSH and CDR2 as LQKENI. The V gene lost 1 base and the J gene lost 0 bases, with 15 bases spanning the gap.

The V call is TRBV18, the J call TRBJ2-1; 10 positions agree with TRBD1. The trim removed 5 bases at V and 6 bases at J, leaving 7 bases unmatched. There are 15 residues in the CDR3. Germline V gives CDR1 KGHSH, CDR2 LQKENI. The CDR3 nucleotides are TGTGCCAGCTCAGTTGACAGGGGGCATGGCAATGAGCAGTTCTTC. As protein: CASSVDRGHGNEQFF. The full variable domain, in which reference TRBV18 and TRBJ2-1 provide the parts outside the CDR3, is NAGVMQNPRHLVRRRGQEARLRCSPMKGHSHVYWYRQLPEEGLKFMVYLQKENIIDESGMPKERFSAEFPKEGPSILRIQQVVRGDSAAYFCASSVDRGHGNEQFFGPGTRLTVL.